A selection of T cell receptor beta chains follows, all from one sample in a study of blood T cell repertoires in COVID-19. The assay was immunoSEQ multiplex PCR, and TCRdb's table has in-frame clones only and misses some. In the table there are 400,000 to 450,000 clones, approximately 91% of which are singletons. The specimen sequenced was peripheral blood. The receptors shown here come from a woman aged 35 to 49 with COVID-19, enrolled during active disease. CDR3s include the opening cysteine and the closing phenylalanine or tryptophan. Each record gives: V gene, D gene, clone size, J gene, CDR3 protein, CDR3 DNA. D genes are given only for firm matches. Rows may omit the clone size; those that give it use once, few, many or a size class.

V: TRBV7-3; D: -; size: -; J: TRBJ1-1; CDR3: CASSLAQNTEAFF; DNA: TGTGCCAGCAGCTTGGCCCAGAACACTGAAGCTTTCTTT
V: TRBV4-1; D: -; size: few; J: TRBJ1-6; CDR3: CASSPRRQGNSPLHF; DNA: TGCGCCAGCAGCCCCCGGCGGCAGGGTAATTCACCCCTCCACTTT
V: TRBV20-1; D: -; size: -; J: TRBJ1-1; CDR3: CSATGNTEAFF; DNA: TGCAGTGCTACAGGGAACACTGAAGCTTTCTTT
V: TRBV28; D: TRBD1; size: -; J: TRBJ2-6; CDR3: CASSFTGATGANVLTF; DNA: TGTGCCAGCAGTTTTACAGGGGCGACTGGGGCCAACGTCCTGACTTTC
V: TRBV28; D: TRBD1; size: few; J: TRBJ1-6; CDR3: CASSIRQGRGISPLHF; DNA: TGTGCCAGCAGCATTCGACAGGGACGAGGCATTTCACCCCTCCACTTT
V: TRBV12-3/TRBV12-4; D: -; size: -; J: TRBJ1-1; CDR3: CASTWNSKAFF; DNA: TGTGCCAGCACCTGGAACAGCAAAGCTTTCTTT
V: TRBV3-1/TRBV3-2; D: TRBD1; size: once; J: TRBJ1-4; CDR3: CASSLLTRGEKLFF; DNA: TGTGCCAGCAGCTTACTTACCAGGGGGGAAAAACTGTTTTTT
V: TRBV7-9; D: -; size: -; J: TRBJ1-1; CDR3: CASSLNTGTEAFF; DNA: TGTGCCAGCAGCCTAAACACGGGCACTGAAGCTTTCTTT
V: TRBV9; D: -; size: -; J: TRBJ1-6; CDR3: CASSAETGLGSPLHF; DNA: TGTGCCAGCAGCGCAGAAACAGGGCTCGGTTCACCCCTCCACTTT
V: TRBV19; D: -; size: -; J: TRBJ1-2; CDR3: CASSRSSLNYGYTF; DNA: TGTGCCAGTAGTAGATCCAGTTTGAACTATGGCTACACCTTC
V: TRBV5-1; D: TRBD2; size: -; J: TRBJ2-7; CDR3: CASSRLAGVGYEQYF; DNA: TGCGCCAGCAGCAGACTAGCGGGAGTTGGGTACGAGCAGTACTTC
V: TRBV30; D: -; size: -; J: TRBJ1-6; CDR3: CAWSAETGNSPLHF; DNA: TGTGCCTGGAGTGCCGAAACAGGGAATTCACCCCTCCACTTT
V: TRBV7-2; D: TRBD2; size: once; J: TRBJ2-2; CDR3: CASSPGLALSTGELFF; DNA: TGTGCCAGCAGTCCTGGACTAGCCTTATCCACCGGGGAGCTGTTTTTT
V: TRBV5-1; D: TRBD2; size: -; J: TRBJ2-1; CDR3: CASSWGGAGDYNEQFF; DNA: TGCGCCAGCAGCTGGGGCGGGGCGGGAGACTACAATGAGCAGTTCTTC
V: TRBV28; D: -; size: once; J: TRBJ2-1; CDR3: CASSWQVNEQFF; DNA: TGTGCCAGCAGTTGGCAGGTCAATGAGCAGTTCTTC
V: TRBV27; D: TRBD1; size: -; J: TRBJ1-2; CDR3: CASRDRGSYGYTF; DNA: TGTGCCAGCCGGGACAGGGGGTCCTATGGCTACACCTTC
V: TRBV7-8; D: -; size: -; J: TRBJ1-1; CDR3: CASSLAGDPEAFF; DNA: TGTGCCAGCAGCTTAGCCGGTGATCCTGAAGCTTTCTTT
V: TRBV6-6; D: -; size: -; J: TRBJ2-5; CDR3: CASSKTPSGLETQYF; DNA: TGTGCCAGCAGCAAAACCCCCTCTGGGCTAGAGACCCAGTACTTC
V: TRBV29-1; D: -; size: -; J: TRBJ2-5; CDR3: CSVAQLLQETQYF; DNA: TGCAGCGTTGCTCAGTTATTGCAAGAGACCCAGTACTTC
V: TRBV12-3/TRBV12-4; D: TRBD1; size: -; J: TRBJ1-2; CDR3: CASSTGQGHGYTF; DNA: TGTGCCAGCAGTACGGGACAGGGTCATGGCTACACCTTC
V: TRBV28; D: -; size: -; J: TRBJ1-2; CDR3: CASSFPRVNGYTF; DNA: TGTGCCAGCAGTTTCCCCAGGGTCAATGGCTACACCTTC
V: TRBV9; D: TRBD1; size: -; J: TRBJ2-7; CDR3: CASSGTGVEQYF; DNA: TGTGCCAGCAGCGGGACAGGGGTAGAGCAGTACTTC